These T cell receptor beta chains were read from a single sample in a study of shared clonotypes between healthy human individuals. The assay was immunoSEQ multiplex PCR, and TCRdb's table has in-frame clones only and misses some. The table has 1,500,000 or so clones, just under 99% seen once. Sequencing was done on a sample of naive CD4+ T cells sorted from blood. All receptors derive from a man aged 30 to 39 in good health. The CDR3 runs from the conserved cysteine through the conserved F or W. Fields, in order: clone size, D gene, J gene, V gene, CDR3 DNA, CDR3 protein. D genes are given only for firm matches. Only some rows state a clone size, as once, few, many or a class for expanded clones.

size: -; D: -; J: TRBJ2-7; V: TRBV19; DNA: TGTGCCAGTAGTATAGCGGGGCAATCTACCTACGAGCAGTACTTC; CDR3: CASSIAGQSTYEQYF
size: -; D: TRBD1; J: TRBJ2-3; V: TRBV15; DNA: TGTGCCACCAGCAGCTTCCGGGACAGGGCCACAGATACGCAGTATTTT; CDR3: CATSSFRDRATDTQYF
size: -; D: TRBD1; J: TRBJ2-2; V: TRBV28; DNA: TGTGCCAGCAGTCCCGGACAGGAAAGAGGGCTGTTTTTT; CDR3: CASSPGQERGLFF
size: -; D: -; J: TRBJ2-1; V: TRBV5-1; DNA: TGCGCCAGCAGCTTGGCCGGGAGAGGCCACCAAGACAATGAGCAGTTCTTC; CDR3: CASSLAGRGHQDNEQFF
size: -; D: TRBD1; J: TRBJ2-1; V: TRBV18; DNA: TGTGCCAGCTCAAGACAGGGGCCCTCCTACAATGAGCAGTTCTTC; CDR3: CASSRQGPSYNEQFF
size: -; D: -; J: TRBJ1-5; V: TRBV2; DNA: TGTGCCAGCAGCACAGGACAGAACAATCAGCCCCAGCATTTT; CDR3: CASSTGQNNQPQHF
size: -; D: TRBD2; J: TRBJ2-1; V: TRBV27; DNA: TGTGCCAGCAGACCTGGGACTAGCGGGAGCCATGAGCAGTTCTTC; CDR3: CASRPGTSGSHEQFF
size: -; D: -; J: TRBJ2-5; V: TRBV18; DNA: TGTGCCAGCTCACCACCAGGACAAGAGACCCAGTACTTC; CDR3: CASSPPGQETQYF
size: -; D: -; J: TRBJ2-7; V: TRBV6-6; DNA: TGTGCCAGCAGTCGGGAGTATCGGCAGTTGGGTGAGCAGTACTTC; CDR3: CASSREYRQLGEQYF
size: once; D: TRBD1; J: TRBJ2-1; V: TRBV5-1; DNA: TGCGCCAGCAGCTGGCTGCCGGGACAGGCCTTTAATGAGCAGTTCTTC; CDR3: CASSWLPGQAFNEQFF
size: -; D: -; J: TRBJ2-3; V: TRBV5-1; DNA: TGCGCCAGCAGCCGAGCCGCTCCTAGAGATACGCAGTATTTT; CDR3: CASSRAAPRDTQYF
size: -; D: -; J: TRBJ2-7; V: TRBV10-3; DNA: TGTGCCATCAGTGACCTCCAGGGTCAAGTTCGCGAGCAGTACTTC; CDR3: CAISDLQGQVREQYF
size: -; D: TRBD1; J: TRBJ1-2; V: TRBV9; DNA: TGTGCCAGCAGCGTGGGACAGGGTAACTATGGCTACACCTTC; CDR3: CASSVGQGNYGYTF
size: -; D: TRBD2; J: TRBJ2-2; V: TRBV18; DNA: TGTGCCAGCTCACACGAATCTAGCGGAAACACCGGGGAGCTGTTTTTT; CDR3: CASSHESSGNTGELFF
size: -; D: TRBD2; J: TRBJ2-1; V: TRBV11-2; DNA: TGTGCCAGCAGCTTAGGGCCTAGCGGGTCGAATGAGCAGTTCTTC; CDR3: CASSLGPSGSNEQFF
size: -; D: -; J: TRBJ2-7; V: TRBV25-1; DNA: TGTGCCAGCAGTCCTCCGGGACAAGCAGATTACGAGCAGTACTTC; CDR3: CASSPPGQADYEQYF
size: -; D: -; J: TRBJ2-5; V: TRBV7-8; DNA: TGTGCCAGCAGCTCGGGTGCGGCAGGGGGGCATGAGACCCAGTACTTC; CDR3: CASSSGAAGGHETQYF
size: -; D: -; J: TRBJ1-1; V: TRBV5-5; DNA: TGTGCCAGCAGCCCCCTTGGCACTGAAGCTTTCTTT; CDR3: CASSPLGTEAFF
size: -; D: TRBD1; J: TRBJ1-1; V: TRBV11-2; DNA: TGTGCCAGCAGCTTAGCCCTGACAGGGCGTAGGTACACTGAAGCTTTCTTT; CDR3: CASSLALTGRRYTEAFF
size: -; D: -; J: TRBJ2-1; V: TRBV19; DNA: TGTGCCAGTAGTATAGGTCTAGGAGTGGATGAGCAGTTCTTC; CDR3: CASSIGLGVDEQFF
size: -; D: -; J: TRBJ1-5; V: TRBV29-1; DNA: TGCAGCGTTGTAGTTTCCACAAAGAAGGGGTACTTGGATCAGCCCCAGCATTTT; CDR3: CSVVVSTKKGYLDQPQHF
size: -; D: TRBD1; J: TRBJ1-1; V: TRBV5-6; DNA: TGTGCCAGCAGCTTACAGGGGTTTCTTACTCCTGAAGCTTTCTTT; CDR3: CASSLQGFLTPEAFF
size: -; D: -; J: TRBJ2-5; V: TRBV20-1; DNA: TGCAGTGGGCAGGGAACAGAGACCCAGTACTTC; CDR3: CSGQGTETQYF
size: -; D: -; J: TRBJ2-7; V: TRBV14; DNA: TGTGCCAGCAGCCAAGAGGTTTGGGGGGACGAGCAGTACTTC; CDR3: CASSQEVWGDEQYF
size: -; D: -; J: TRBJ2-7; V: TRBV5-4; DNA: TGTGCCAGCAGAGAGATATCCAGGGAATCCGAGCAGTACTTC; CDR3: CASREISRESEQYF
size: -; D: -; J: TRBJ2-5; V: TRBV28; DNA: TGTGCCAGCAGCCCGGGACTTGTAAAGACCCAGTACTTC; CDR3: CASSPGLVKTQYF
size: -; D: -; J: TRBJ1-5; V: TRBV2; DNA: TGTGCCAGCAGTGCCCACACTAGCAATCAGCCCCAGCATTTT; CDR3: CASSAHTSNQPQHF
size: -; D: TRBD2; J: TRBJ2-1; V: TRBV7-2; DNA: TGTGCCAGCAGCATCACTAGCGGGAGGGGGAATGAGCAGTTCTTC; CDR3: CASSITSGRGNEQFF
size: -; D: -; J: TRBJ1-2; V: TRBV18; DNA: TGTGCCAGCTCACCAGATCATCTCGTCTATGGCTACACCTTC; CDR3: CASSPDHLVYGYTF
size: once; D: -; J: TRBJ2-5; V: TRBV5-1; DNA: TGCGCCAGCAGCTCACGAGGGGACACGGGGACCCAGTACTTC; CDR3: CASSSRGDTGTQYF
size: -; D: -; J: TRBJ1-2; V: TRBV18; DNA: TGTGCCAGCTCACTGAAATCAGGGGATTCTTATGGCTACACCTTC; CDR3: CASSLKSGDSYGYTF
size: -; D: -; J: TRBJ2-2; V: TRBV4-1; DNA: TGCGCCAGCAGCCATGGGACTTACGGGGAGCTGTTTTTT; CDR3: CASSHGTYGELFF
size: -; D: -; J: TRBJ2-1; V: TRBV28; DNA: TGTGCCAGCAGGGTAACAGGGGGGGCCTACAATGAGCAGTTCTTC; CDR3: CASRVTGGAYNEQFF
size: -; D: -; J: TRBJ1-2; V: TRBV27; DNA: TGTGCCAGCACCAGACGTTCAGGAAACTATGGCTACACCTTC; CDR3: CASTRRSGNYGYTF
size: -; D: TRBD2; J: TRBJ2-1; V: TRBV2; DNA: TGTGCCAGCAGTGAATACGGACTAGCGAATGAGCAGTTCTTC; CDR3: CASSEYGLANEQFF
size: -; D: -; J: TRBJ2-7; V: TRBV6-5; DNA: TGTGCCAGCAAGCCGATGGGGCCCTACGAGCAGTACTTC; CDR3: CASKPMGPYEQYF
size: -; D: -; J: TRBJ2-5; V: TRBV29-1; DNA: TGCAGCGGTTTCGGGCTGCAGACCCAGTACTTC; CDR3: CSGFGLQTQYF
size: -; D: TRBD1; J: TRBJ2-7; V: TRBV5-5; DNA: TGTGCCAGCAGCTTGGACTGGACAGGGGGCTCCTACGAGCAGTACTTC; CDR3: CASSLDWTGGSYEQYF
size: -; D: -; J: TRBJ1-1; V: TRBV25-1; DNA: TGTGCCAGCAGTGAAGGAGGACGTGGGTGGGCAGGCACTGAAGCTTTCTTT; CDR3: CASSEGGRGWAGTEAFF
size: once; D: -; J: TRBJ2-3; V: TRBV29-1; DNA: TGCAGCGTTGGGACCCGGAACACAGATACGCAGTATTTT; CDR3: CSVGTRNTDTQYF
size: -; D: TRBD2; J: TRBJ2-7; V: TRBV6-1; DNA: TGTGCCAGCAGTGGCCCGGGACTAGCGGGAGGGCCTTCCTACGAGCAGTACTTC; CDR3: CASSGPGLAGGPSYEQYF
size: -; D: -; J: TRBJ2-3; V: TRBV19; DNA: TGTGCCAGTAGTATACAGCTCCGAGGGCCAGATACGCAGTATTTT; CDR3: CASSIQLRGPDTQYF